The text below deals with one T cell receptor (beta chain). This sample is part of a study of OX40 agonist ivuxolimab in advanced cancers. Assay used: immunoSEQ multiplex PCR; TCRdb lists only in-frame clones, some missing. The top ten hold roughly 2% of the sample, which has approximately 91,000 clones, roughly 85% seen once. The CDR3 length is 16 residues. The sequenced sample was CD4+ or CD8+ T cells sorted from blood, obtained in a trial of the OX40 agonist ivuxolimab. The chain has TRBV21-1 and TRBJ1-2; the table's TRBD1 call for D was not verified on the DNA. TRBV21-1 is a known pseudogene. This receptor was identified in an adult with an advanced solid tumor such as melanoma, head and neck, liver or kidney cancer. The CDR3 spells CASSKGRRQGTYGYTF. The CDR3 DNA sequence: TGTGCCAGCAGCAAAGGGCGGAGACAGGGGACCTATGGCTACACCTTC.